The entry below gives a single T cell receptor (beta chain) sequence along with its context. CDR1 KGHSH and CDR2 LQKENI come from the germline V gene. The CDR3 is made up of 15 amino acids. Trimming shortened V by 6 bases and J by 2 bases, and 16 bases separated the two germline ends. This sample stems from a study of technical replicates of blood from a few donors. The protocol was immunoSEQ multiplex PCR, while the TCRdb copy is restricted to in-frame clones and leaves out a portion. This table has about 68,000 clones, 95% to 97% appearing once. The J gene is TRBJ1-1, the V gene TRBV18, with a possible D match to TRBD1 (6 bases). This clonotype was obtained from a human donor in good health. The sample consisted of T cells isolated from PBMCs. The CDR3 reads CASSPSGVLNTEAFF. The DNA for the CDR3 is TGTGCCAGCTCCCCCTCAGGGGTCCTAAACACTGAAGCTTTCTTT.